The 21 T cell receptor beta chains in this list originate from one sample, sequenced in a study of cytotoxic CD8 clonotypes in ibrutinib-treated CLL (dated by TCRdb to the early 2020s). The library was built by means of the immunoSEQ multiplex PCR assay. Here the immuneACCESS table is served through TCRdb, limited to in-frame sequences with V and J called. Missing clones are a known gap in these copies; in checked studies unresolved V genes cover under half, and the rest lacks a known reason. This sample holds 15,000 to 20,000 clones; approximately 81% were observed only once. Over 15% of the sample is held by the ten biggest clonotypes. The sequenced sample was PBMCs, obtained before ibrutinib treatment. The receptors were gathered from a human donor with chronic lymphocytic leukemia.

The chain recombines TRBV14 with TRBJ2-2; 10 bases line up with TRBD1. The germline gives CDR1 SGHDN, CDR2 FVKESK. Trimming cost V 0 bases and J 3 bases; bases outside gene matches: 4. There are 17 residues in the CDR3. The CDR3 region is CASSQEGTGVYTGELFF. CDR3 in DNA: TGTGCCAGCAGCCAAGAAGGGACAGGGGTTTACACCGGGGAGCTGTTTTTT.

The chain uses TRBV9 and TRBJ2-3; TRBD1 or TRBD2 may be the D gene (6 bases each). Germline-derived CDR1 and CDR2 are SGDLS and YYNGEE. This CDR3 has 16 amino acids. The V and J ends lost 3 bases and 6 bases respectively, with 20 bases between them. The CDR3 is CASSAGVTTGGDTQYF. The CDR3, as DNA: TGTGCCAGCAGCGCGGGTGTTACTACCGGGGGCGATACGCAGTATTTT.

The chain carries TRBV5-4 and TRBJ2-2, with 9 bases aligning to TRBD1. The CDR3 runs to 16 residues. The trim removed 2 bases at V and 4 bases at J, leaving 6 bases unmatched. Germline assignment: CDR1 SGHNT and CDR2 YYREEE (reference sequence). DNA of the CDR3: TGTGCCAGCAGCTTCCCAGGGACAGGGCGCACCGGGGAGCTGTTTTTT. Protein product: CASSFPGTGRTGELFF.

The rearrangement links TRBV7-9 to TRBJ1-4; the D is unclear. Looked up from germline, CDR1 is SEHNR and CDR2 is FQNEAQ (reference sequence). This CDR3 has 12 residues. Trimming removed 1 base at V and 14 bases at J, with 11 bases between. The DNA for the CDR3 is TGTGCCAGCAGCTTAGAGGTTATTAGGCTGTTTTTT. This translates into CASSLEVIRLFF.

The chain is built from TRBV7-2 and TRBJ2-2; TRBD1 or TRBD2 may be the D gene (6 bases each). CDR1 and CDR2 from the germline V gene are SGHTA and FQGNSA. This CDR3 is 15 amino acids long. V lost 2 bases and J lost 6, with 13 bases in between. Written as DNA, the CDR3 is TGTGCCAGCAGCTTAATAGCAGGGGAGGCCGGGGAGCTGTTTTTT. Translated, it gives CASSLIAGEAGELFF.

The gene calls are TRBV15 and TRBJ2-7; D unresolved. Germline assignment: CDR1 LNHNV and CDR2 YYDKDF (reference sequence). V shed 5 bases and J shed 2 bases, with 7 bases lying between them. The CDR3 extends over 12 amino acids. In DNA form, the CDR3 reads TGTGCCACCAGCGGCGGTGCCTACGAGCAGTACTTC. Its translation: CATSGGAYEQYF.

Of note for this clone: A far larger clone differs by one base, so this is likely a read error. The rearrangement uses TRBV7-9 and TRBJ1-1; D may be TRBD1 (5 bases). CDR1 and CDR2 (germline): SEHNR, FQNEAQ (reference sequence). V was trimmed by 6 bases and J by 3 bases, leaving 17 bases between them. This CDR3 is built from 15 residues. CDR3 in amino acids: CASSSGGVGDTEAFF. The CDR3 DNA reads as TGTGCCAGCAGTTCCGGGGGGGTGGGGGACACTGAAGCTTTCTTT.

This rearrangement joins TRBV28 to TRBJ1-1, with D perhaps TRBD1 (5 bases). Trimming took 6 bases from V and 3 from J, leaving 11 bases between them. The CDR3 is 13 residues long. The germline CDR1 and CDR2 sequences are MDHEN and SYDVKM. The CDR3 DNA sequence: TGTGCCAGCAGGTGGGGCTCGGACACTGAAGCTTTCTTT. As protein: CASRWGSDTEAFF.

This clone was picked up a small number of times. This chain joins TRBV7-3 and TRBJ2-2; D is unclear. Trimming took off 4 bases at V and 0 bases at J, with 9 bases between the two ends. This CDR3 comprises 15 residues. CDR1 and CDR2 from the germline V gene are SGHTA and FQGTGA. The CDR3 region has the DNA TGTGCCAGCAGCTCCTCCCCCTCGAACACCGGGGAGCTGTTTTTT. This sequence encodes CASSSSPSNTGELFF.

The chain employs TRBV28 and TRBJ1-2; D might be TRBD1 (5 bases). Germline CDR1 reads MDHEN; CDR2 reads SYDVKM. This CDR3 region has 13 residues. The germline V and J ends were trimmed by 7 bases and 4 bases, with 13 bases remaining between them. The CDR3: CASTGRGGYGYTF. The CDR3 DNA sequence: TGTGCCAGCACCGGGAGGGGCGGCTATGGCTACACCTTC.

V and J are TRBV14 and TRBJ1-4; D remains ambiguous. Germline loops: CDR1 SGHDN, CDR2 FVKESK. The CDR3 sequence is 14 residues long. Trimming removed 4 bases at V and 4 bases at J, with 10 bases between. The CDR3 region is CASSPEVHNEKLFF. As DNA, the CDR3 is TGTGCCAGCAGCCCGGAGGTGCATAATGAAAAACTGTTTTTT. Full variable domain (remainder filled in from reference TRBV14 and TRBJ1-4): EAGVTQFPSHSVIEKGQTVTLRCDPISGHDNLYWYRRVMGKEIKFLLHFVKESKQDESGMPNNRFLAERTGGTYSTLKVQPAELEDSGVYFCASSPEVHNEKLFFGSGTQLSVL.

The chain links TRBV10-3 to TRBJ2-7; TRBD1 matches 8 bases. CDR3 size: 13 residues. Trimming at V came to 11 bases and at J to 2 bases, leaving 8 bases not matched to a gene. Germline-derived CDR1 and CDR2 are ENHRY and SYGVKD. The CDR3 DNA reads TGTGCCTTAGGACAGGGAGGCCCCTACGAGCAGTACTTC. As protein: CALGQGGPYEQYF.

J is TRBJ2-3 and V is TRBV5-1, with D possibly TRBD2 on 6 matching bases. The CDR3 covers 13 residues. V was clipped by 4 bases and J by 5 bases, with 11 bases between them. Per the germline V gene, CDR1 is SGHRS and CDR2 is YFSETQ. The CDR3: CASSREFGDTQYF. The CDR3 DNA follows: TGCGCCAGCAGCCGGGAGTTTGGAGATACGCAGTATTTT.

The genes are TRBV29-1 and TRBJ1-1; 12 bases are a match to TRBD1. V trimming: 6 bases; J trimming: 5 bases; junction bases outside the gene matches: 4. From germline, CDR1 is SQVTM and CDR2 ANQGSEA. The CDR3 runs 13 residues. CDR3: CSVRDRGRTEAFF. CDR3 nucleotide sequence: TGCAGCGTGAGGGACAGGGGGCGGACTGAAGCTTTCTTT.

This clone was counted only a few times. The chain links TRBV7-9 to TRBJ2-7; perhaps D is TRBD1 or TRBD2 (5 bases each). Germline loops: CDR1 SEHNR, CDR2 FQNEAQ (reference sequence). This CDR3 region has 13 residues. Trimming took off 7 bases at V and 6 bases at J, with 16 bases between the two ends. The CDR3 coding sequence is TGTGCCAGCACCCCGGTAGGTGGGGGCGAGCAGTACTTC. Translation: CASTPVGGGEQYF.

The gene calls are TRBV6-5 and TRBJ2-7; D remains unclear. Germline CDR1 and CDR2: MNHEY and SVGAGI. The CDR3 consists of 15 residues. V was trimmed by 0 bases and J by 2 bases, leaving 11 bases between them. CDR3 amino acids: CASSYSERLTYEQYF. In DNA form, the CDR3 reads TGTGCCAGCAGTTACTCCGAGAGACTGACCTACGAGCAGTACTTC.

This chain links TRBV28 with TRBJ1-2; tentatively, D is TRBD1 (6 bases). This CDR3 comprises 16 residues. The germline V gene has CDR1 MDHEN and CDR2 SYDVKM. Between the trimmed V and J ends, which lost 5 bases and 7 bases, there was a span of 23 bases. CDR3 protein: CASSPGDISTMVGYTF. As DNA, the CDR3 is TGTGCCAGCAGTCCCGGGGACATATCAACTATGGTTGGCTACACCTTC.

This CDR3 is CASSQARRGIYEQYF. As DNA, the CDR3 is TGTGCCAGCAGCCAAGCCCGCCGGGGAATCTACGAGCAGTACTTC. This chain links TRBV7-8 with TRBJ2-7; a possible D gene is TRBD2 (5 bases). V gave up 5 bases and J gave up 3 bases, with 17 bases separating them. The CDR3 sequence is 15 residues long. Germline CDR1 and CDR2: SGHVS and FQNEAQ.

V is TRBV7-9 and J is TRBJ2-7; TRBD2 agrees at 9 bases. This CDR3 has 13 amino acids. Per the germline V gene, CDR1 is SEHNR and CDR2 is FQNEAQ (reference sequence). Germline trimming cut 8 bases from V and 1 base from J; bases unmatched to any gene: 3. In DNA, the CDR3 is TGTGCCAGCGGAGCGGGAGGATCCTACGAGCAGTACTTC. It is translated as CASGAGGSYEQYF.

This clone was seen more than once but under ten times. The rearrangement joins TRBV5-1 to TRBJ1-2; 8 bases are a match to TRBD1. The CDR3 is 14 residues long. The J segment lost 5 bases and the V segment lost 5 bases, leaving 8 bases of the junction unmatched. Germline V gene sequence: CDR1 SGHRS, CDR2 YFSETQ. The DNA for the CDR3 is TGCGCCAGCAGACAAGGGACAGGCGATTATGGCTACACCTTC. It yields the protein CASRQGTGDYGYTF.

The genes are TRBV10-1 and TRBJ2-7; 10 bases map to TRBD1. The CDR3 is 13 amino acids. V trimming: 6 bases; J trimming: 5 bases; junction bases outside the gene matches: 4. CDR1 is WNHNN, CDR2 SYGVQD, per germline (reference sequence). The CDR3 here is CASRAGQGNEQYF. In DNA, the CDR3 is TGCGCCAGCAGAGCGGGACAGGGGAACGAGCAGTACTTC.